Shown below are 22 T cell receptor beta chains from a single sample sequenced in a study of blood T cell repertoires in COVID-19. TCRdb's table, derived via immunoSEQ multiplex PCR, lists solely in-frame clones and lacks some. The sample lists more than 85,000 clones; 80% to 95% were seen once. Sequenced sample: peripheral blood. The receptors stem from a man aged 55 to 69 with acute or convalescent COVID-19.

The rearrangement joins TRBV9 to TRBJ2-3; TRBD2 agrees at 8 bases. CDR1 and CDR2 (germline): SGDLS, YYNGEE. V was clipped by 3 bases and J by 8 bases; unmatched bases: 5. This CDR3 contains 13 residues. CDR3 protein: CASSALSGSTQYF. For the CDR3, the DNA is TGTGCCAGCAGCGCTCTGAGCGGGAGTACGCAGTATTTT.

The CDR3 loop is CATSDSGRGRNEQFF. The CDR3 DNA sequence: TGTGCCACCAGTGATTCGGGCAGGGGAAGGAATGAGCAGTTCTTC. The chain uses TRBV24-1 and TRBJ2-1; tentatively, D is TRBD1 (6 bases). Germline V gives CDR1 KGHDR, CDR2 SFDVKD. There are 15 residues in the CDR3. The V end was cut by 2 bases, the J end by 7 bases, with 14 bases between.

This chain uses TRBV19 with TRBJ2-1; TRBD2 agrees at 12 bases. Trimming took 5 bases from V and 7 from J; bases not matched to a gene: 12. Germline lookup yields CDR1 LNHDA and CDR2 SQIVND (reference sequence). The length of the CDR3 is 17 residues. The CDR3, as DNA: TGTGCCAGTAGTCCTAAGACTAGCGGGAGTATTTCTAATGAGCAGTTCTTC. Protein product: CASSPKTSGSISNEQFF.

This clone was detected once. The rearrangement joins TRBV3-1 (or the pseudogene TRBV3-2) to TRBJ2-7, with 9 bases that match TRBD1. Germline assignment: CDR1 LGHDT and CDR2 YNNKEL (reference sequence). Germline trimming cut 3 bases from V and 6 bases from J; bases unmatched to any gene: 6. The CDR3 spans 14 residues. The CDR3 sequence is CASSHATGQGEQYF. The CDR3 nucleotides read TGTGCCAGCAGCCATGCCACGGGACAGGGCGAGCAGTACTTC.

The rearrangement links TRBV28 to TRBJ2-7, with 8 bases lining up with TRBD1. CDR3 length: 14 residues. CDR1 is MDHEN, CDR2 SYDVKM, per germline. V lost 7 bases and J lost 1; bases outside the gene matches: 6. The CDR3 DNA follows: TGTGCCAGCATCAGACAGGGGCCGTCCTACGAGCAGTACTTC. It codes for CASIRQGPSYEQYF.

The rearrangement links TRBV6-1 to TRBJ2-5, with D possibly matching TRBD2 (5 bases). The CDR3 consists of 16 residues. The V end lost 4 bases, the J end lost 5 bases, and 20 bases lay between the germline ends. Germline V gene data show CDR1 as MNHNS and CDR2 as SASEGT. CDR3 bases: TGTGCCAGCAGTGCCGGACTGTTGCCCGCTCTTGAGACCCAGTACTTC. Encoded protein: CASSAGLLPALETQYF.

The chain employs TRBV5-5 and TRBJ2-2; 14 positions match TRBD2. J was trimmed by 3 bases and V by 4 bases; bases with no gene match: 14. The CDR3 contains 20 residues. Germline V gives CDR1 SGHKS, CDR2 YYEKEE (reference sequence). CDR3 sequence reads: CASSPQPGLAGDRDTGELFF. In DNA, the CDR3 is TGTGCCAGCAGCCCCCAGCCGGGACTAGCGGGAGATCGGGACACCGGGGAGCTGTTTTTT.

The V gene is TRBV30, the J gene TRBJ1-2, with TRBD1 matching 8 bases. This CDR3 spans 12 amino acids. CDR1 and CDR2 from the germline V gene are GTSNPN and SVGIG (reference sequence). J gave up 8 bases and V 6 bases, and 8 bases lay outside the gene matches. In DNA, the CDR3 is TGTGCCTGTAACGCAGGGGGCTGGGGCTACACCTTC. Translating it yields CACNAGGWGYTF.

This clone was detected once. The V and J genes are TRBV18 and TRBJ1-5, with a tentative D call TRBD1 (5 bases). Trimming stripped 3 bases from V and 3 bases from J, with 12 bases between. This CDR3 spans 15 amino acids. Looked up from germline, CDR1 is KGHSH and CDR2 is LQKENI. Here the CDR3 DNA reads TGTGCCAGCTCACCTAATAGACAGCCCAATCAGCCCCAGCATTTT. This gives the protein CASSPNRQPNQPQHF.

The V call is TRBV28, the J call TRBJ1-2; a possible D gene is TRBD1 (6 bases). Germline V lookup: CDR1 MDHEN, CDR2 SYDVKM. V was cut by 8 bases and J by 6 bases, with 19 bases left in between. The CDR3 is made up of 14 amino acids. CDR3 loop: CASLPPGHVNGYTF. The CDR3 region has the DNA TGTGCCAGCCTCCCCCCGGGACATGTTAATGGCTACACCTTC.

This chain uses TRBV28 with TRBJ2-7, with TRBD1 matching 9 bases. The J segment lost 3 bases and the V segment lost 5 bases, leaving 14 bases of the junction unmatched. This CDR3 region has 17 residues. Germline V gives CDR1 MDHEN, CDR2 SYDVKM. CDR3 sequence reads: CASSPDPPGQGYYEQYF. CDR3 bases: TGTGCCAGCAGTCCTGACCCACCGGGACAGGGATACTACGAGCAGTACTTC.

The chain couples TRBV11-2 to TRBJ2-7; tentative D call: TRBD2 (6 bases). V lost 4 bases, J lost 4 bases, and 11 bases lay in between. CDR1 is SGHAT, CDR2 FQNNGV, per germline. This CDR3 has 13 amino acids. This CDR3 is CASSSPTSYEQYV. CDR3 DNA sequence: TGTGCCAGCAGCTCCCCGACTAGTTACGAGCAGTACGTC.

The chain links TRBV28 to TRBJ2-1; no definite D call. Trimming took off 5 bases at V and 15 bases at J, with 14 bases between the two ends. The length of the CDR3 is 11 residues. CDR1 is MDHEN and CDR2 is SYDVKM in the germline V gene. CDR3 in amino acids: CASSPTLSLFF. Here the CDR3 DNA reads TGTGCCAGCAGTCCAACTTTAAGCCTGTTCTTC.

The CDR3 DNA reads TGTGCCAGTAGTGCAGGGAAATCAGATACGCAGTATTTT. Translation: CASSAGKSDTQYF. The gene calls are TRBV19 and TRBJ2-3; the D gene is possibly TRBD1 (5 bases). This CDR3 has 13 residues. Trimming cost V 5 bases and J 4 bases, with 10 bases left between them. The germline CDR1 and CDR2 sequences are LNHDA and SQIVND (reference sequence).

DNA for the CDR3: TGTGCCAGCAGCTTAGTCGGCAGGGGCACCGGGGAGCTGTTTTTT. This gives the protein CASSLVGRGTGELFF. This rearrangement joins TRBV7-6 to TRBJ2-2; perhaps TRBD1 as D (6 bases). CDR3 size: 15 residues. Per germline, CDR1 SGHVS and CDR2 FNYEAQ. The ends were cut back, 1 base at V and 4 bases at J, with 10 bases in the middle.

The V call is TRBV5-4, the J call TRBJ2-1; 11 bases agree with TRBD2. Germline trimming cut 3 bases from V and 6 bases from J; bases unmatched to any gene: 8. The germline CDR1 and CDR2 sequences are SGHNT and YYREEE (reference sequence). The CDR3 covers 16 residues. CDR3 sequence: CASSYTSGRKPNEQFF. The DNA for the CDR3 is TGTGCCAGCAGCTACACTAGCGGGAGAAAGCCCAATGAGCAGTTCTTC.

The V call is TRBV5-1, the J call TRBJ2-7, with 9 bases identical to TRBD1. Per germline, CDR1 SGHRS and CDR2 YFSETQ. Trimming cost V 1 base and J 5 bases; bases outside gene matches: 7. This CDR3 is built from 15 residues. CDR3 protein: CASSLSAGTGNEQYF. In DNA form, the CDR3 reads TGCGCCAGCAGCTTGTCAGCGGGGACAGGGAACGAGCAGTACTTC.

The genes are TRBV19 and TRBJ2-5; TRBD2 agrees at 12 bases. V dropped 0 bases and J dropped 4; count of bases not matched to a gene: 3. This CDR3 is built from 16 residues. Germline CDR1 and CDR2: LNHDA and SQIVND (reference sequence). The CDR3 nucleotides read TGTGCCAGTAGTATAGATCTAGCGGGAGGGCGAGAGACCCAGTACTTC. Translating it yields CASSIDLAGGRETQYF. The variable domain in full, completed from reference TRBV19 and TRBJ2-5, reads DGGITQSPKYLFRKEGQNVTLSCEQNLNHDAMYWYRQDPGQGLRLIYYSQIVNDFQKGDIAEGYSVSREKKESFPLTVTSAQKNPTAFYLCASSIDLAGGRETQYFGPGTRLLVL.

The chain joins TRBV11-3 to TRBJ2-1; 8 nucleotides align to TRBD1. V lost 2 bases to trimming and J lost 2 bases; unmatched junction nucleotides: 5. CDR3 length equals 16 residues. Germline lookup yields CDR1 SGHNT and CDR2 YENEEA. CDR3 amino acids: CASSLHGQGPYNEQFF. The CDR3 nucleotides are TGTGCCAGCAGCTTACATGGACAGGGCCCCTACAATGAGCAGTTCTTC.

The rearrangement uses TRBV3-1 (or the pseudogene TRBV3-2) and TRBJ2-5, with 12 bases lining up with TRBD2. Looked up from germline, CDR1 is LGHDT and CDR2 is YNNKEL (reference sequence). This CDR3 region has 13 residues. The CDR3, as DNA: TGTGCTACGCGACTAGCGGGAGAAGAGACCCAGTACTTC. Translating gives CATRLAGEETQYF.

The chain carries TRBV27 and TRBJ2-3; 14 bases align to TRBD2. This CDR3 spans 17 amino acids. The germline gives CDR1 MNHEY, CDR2 SMNVEV (reference sequence). Unmatched junction bases numbered 11, after V lost 6 bases and J lost 6 bases. CDR3 DNA: TGTGCCAGCAGCCACAAGACTAGCGGGAGGGCCCGGGATACGCAGTATTTT. This gives the protein CASSHKTSGRARDTQYF.

This clone was recorded only once. V gene TRBV12-3 or TRBV12-4 combines with J gene TRBJ2-1; TRBD1 aligns across 7 bases. With V trimmed by 5 bases and J by 8 bases, 6 bases remained unmatched. The CDR3 is 13 residues long. The CDR3 region has the DNA TGTGCCAGCAGTCCCCAGACAGGGTATGAGCAGTTCTTC. The encoded protein is CASSPQTGYEQFF.